The 8 T cell receptor beta chains presented below share a single source sample, sequenced in a study of sequential checkpoint blockade in melanoma. Assay used: immunoSEQ multiplex PCR; TCRdb lists only in-frame clones, some missing. The top ten clones hold more than 7% of a sample with some 6,000 clones, around a fifth of them seen once. Stated treatment: randomized to nivolumab then ipilimumab (arm A) or the reverse (arm B). The material was tumor tissue (inferred from file names), obtained from a patient given nivolumab and ipilimumab in sequence. These receptors were taken from a human donor with melanoma.

By share, this clone ranks as medium-sized (0.01 to 0.1%). The CDR3 loop is CASSLSAGPYEQYF. CDR3 DNA: TGTGCCAGCAGCTTATCGGCAGGGCCCTACGAGCAGTACTTC. V usage is TRBV11-3 and J usage is TRBJ2-7; tentative D call: TRBD1 (5 bases). The CDR3 runs 14 residues. Per germline, CDR1 SGHNT and CDR2 YENEEA. Trimming took 2 bases from V and 2 from J, leaving 10 bases between them.

The J gene is TRBJ2-3, the V gene TRBV6-8; unclear D gene. V dropped 10 bases and J dropped 4 bases, with 12 bases sitting between them. This CDR3 has 12 residues. The V gene's germline CDR1 is MNHGY and CDR2 SAAAGT. The CDR3 is CAILLDADTQYF. CDR3 bases: TGTGCCATCTTACTCGACGCAGATACGCAGTATTTT.

This clone came up a few times. The chain joins TRBV6-8 to TRBJ1-2, with TRBD1 matching over 9 bases. With V trimmed by 10 bases and J by 7 bases, 7 bases remained unmatched. This CDR3 has 12 amino acids. The germline CDR1 and CDR2 sequences are MNHGY and SAAAGT. The CDR3 bases are TGTGCCACCTCTTCGGACAGGGGTGGCTACACCTTC. The encoded protein is CATSSDRGGYTF.

The chain carries TRBV28 and TRBJ2-5; 7 bases are a match to TRBD1. Unmatched junction bases numbered 5, after V lost 2 bases and J lost 5 bases. Germline V gene data show CDR1 as MDHEN and CDR2 as SYDVKM. The CDR3 extends over 14 amino acids. CDR3 protein: CASSLTTGTETQYF. The CDR3 DNA sequence: TGTGCCAGCAGTTTAACGACAGGGACGGAGACCCAGTACTTC.

This clone was detected ten times or more. CDR3 bases: TGTGCCAGCAGCCAAGTTGACTCCAACTACGAGCAGTACTTC. Translation: CASSQVDSNYEQYF. The chain joins TRBV11-3 to TRBJ2-7; D is unresolved. V lost 5 bases and J lost 3, with 14 bases in between. CDR1 is SGHNT, CDR2 YENEEA, per germline. There are 14 residues in the CDR3.

In its sample, this clone was seen a few times. The chain links TRBV29-1 to TRBJ2-4, with 7 bases aligning to TRBD1. Germline values: CDR1 SQVTM, CDR2 ANQGSEA. The CDR3 is 14 amino acids. Trimming cost V 6 bases and J 6 bases; bases outside gene matches: 11. DNA for the CDR3: TGCAGCGTAGTCGACAGGGAAAGTCCAAACATTCAGTACTTC. It codes for CSVVDRESPNIQYF.

This sequence joins TRBV5-1 and TRBJ2-2; tentatively, D is TRBD1 (7 bases). The CDR3 length is 14 residues. The germline gives CDR1 SGHRS, CDR2 YFSETQ. The V end lost 7 bases, the J end lost 1 base, and 11 bases lay between the germline ends. The CDR3 DNA is TGCGCCAGCCGACAGGGAGGGAACACCGGGGAGCTGTTTTTT. This translates into CASRQGGNTGELFF.

This clone is labeled as medium-sized. This chain joins TRBV19 and TRBJ1-1; 9 nucleotides match TRBD1. The V and J ends lost 4 bases and 5 bases, in that order; junction bases with no gene match: 5. CDR1 LNHDA and CDR2 SQIVND come from the germline V gene (reference sequence). There are 14 residues in the CDR3. The CDR3 nucleotides are TGTGCCAGTAGTAAGGGACAGGGAGATACTGAAGCTTTCTTT. This encodes CASSKGQGDTEAFF.